This T cell receptor beta chain was recorded in a study of T cell responses to AZD1222 COVID-19 vaccine. Study at large: Some second doses came at about 4 weeks and others at about 12 weeks; these were pooled.

The method was immunoSEQ multiplex PCR; TCRdb's version includes in-frame clones alone and lacks a portion of them. The data contain about 88,000 clones, approximately 90% of them singletons. Whole-study results and caveats: Two AZD1222 doses significantly raised spike-specific TCR breadth and depth over controls.

The CDR3 has 16 amino acids. A word on this clone: Its antigen is currently unknown.

Specimen: peripheral blood, collected on day 0 of AZD1222 vaccination. The V call is TRBV21-1, the J call TRBJ1-4; the table assigns TRBD1, which was not confirmed against the DNA. TRBV21-1 is a pseudogene locus. The TCR originated in an adult in good health. In nucleotides, the CDR3 is TGTGCCAGCAGGGACAGGGGAGGGGAGACTAATGAAAAACTGTTTTTT. It codes for CASRDRGGETNEKLFF.